This T cell receptor (beta chain) is drawn from a study of blood T cell repertoires in COVID-19. Turning to the study itself: Whether acute or convalescent, the COVID-19 samples came from the United States, Italy and Spain. Sources were T cells, B-cell-depleted T cells, or PBMCs; the material itself was cDNA or gDNA.

In the case of this clone: Other nucleotide sequences from this sample produce the same CDR3.

CDR1 is LNHDA and CDR2 is SQIVND in the germline V gene (reference sequence). CDR3 length: 14 amino acids. V was trimmed by 0 bases and J by 0 bases, leaving 5 bases between them. Per the original methods: How many nucleated cells were present was estimated from reference gene primer amplification. Using immunoSEQ multiplex PCR, the repertoire was profiled, and TCRdb retains in-frame clones only, with some absent. The DNA gave D and trimming, while V, J and clone size come from that table. This table holds 85,000 or so clones, approximately 80% found once. The V call is TRBV19, the J call TRBJ1-1; D gene ambiguous. This clonotype was sampled from an elderly man with acute or convalescent COVID-19. The sample was peripheral blood. Here the CDR3 DNA reads TGTGCCAGTAGTATAGACAGGTTGAACACTGAAGCTTTCTTT. Amino acids: CASSIDRLNTEAFF.